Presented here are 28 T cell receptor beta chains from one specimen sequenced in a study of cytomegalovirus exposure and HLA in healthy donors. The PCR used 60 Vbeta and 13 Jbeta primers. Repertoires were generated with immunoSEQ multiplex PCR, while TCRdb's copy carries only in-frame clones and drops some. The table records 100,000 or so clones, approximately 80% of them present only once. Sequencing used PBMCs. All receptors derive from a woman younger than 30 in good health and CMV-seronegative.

The CDR3 DNA reads as TGTGCCAGTAGTGCCAGGAGACAGGGCACAGATACGCAGTATTTT. Its protein is CASSARRQGTDTQYF. V gene TRBV19 combines with J gene TRBJ2-3; maybe TRBD1 (6 bases). V was cut by 5 bases and J by 1 base, with 13 bases left in between. The CDR3 loop spans 15 amino acids. Germline V gene data show CDR1 as LNHDA and CDR2 as SQIVND (reference sequence).

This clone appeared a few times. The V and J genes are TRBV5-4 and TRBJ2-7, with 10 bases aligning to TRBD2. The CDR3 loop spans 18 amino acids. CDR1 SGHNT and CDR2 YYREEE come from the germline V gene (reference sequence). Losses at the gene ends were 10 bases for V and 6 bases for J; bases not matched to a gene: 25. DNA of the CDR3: TGTGCCTTCGGGGGGTCTAGCGGGAGAGGGTATAGGGGGCTCGAGCAGTACTTC. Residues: CAFGGSSGRGYRGLEQYF.

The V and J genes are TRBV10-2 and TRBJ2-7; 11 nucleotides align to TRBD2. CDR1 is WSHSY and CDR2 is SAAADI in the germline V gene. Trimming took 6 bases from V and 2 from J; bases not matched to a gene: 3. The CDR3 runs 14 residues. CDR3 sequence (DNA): TGCGCCAGCAGGGCACTAGCGGGGGCCTACGAGCAGTACTTC. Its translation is CASRALAGAYEQYF.

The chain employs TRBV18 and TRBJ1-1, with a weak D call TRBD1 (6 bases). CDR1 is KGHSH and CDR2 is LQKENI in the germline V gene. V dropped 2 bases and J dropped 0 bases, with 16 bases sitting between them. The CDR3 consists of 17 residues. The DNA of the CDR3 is TGTGCCAGCTCACCATTAGGGCAGGGGATAATGAACACTGAAGCTTTCTTT. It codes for CASSPLGQGIMNTEAFF.

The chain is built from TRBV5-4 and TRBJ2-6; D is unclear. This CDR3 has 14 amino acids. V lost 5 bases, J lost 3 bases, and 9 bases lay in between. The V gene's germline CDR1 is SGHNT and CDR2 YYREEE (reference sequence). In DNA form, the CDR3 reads TGTGCCAGCAGTATCCGAGATGGGGCCAACGTCCTGACTTTC. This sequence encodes CASSIRDGANVLTF.

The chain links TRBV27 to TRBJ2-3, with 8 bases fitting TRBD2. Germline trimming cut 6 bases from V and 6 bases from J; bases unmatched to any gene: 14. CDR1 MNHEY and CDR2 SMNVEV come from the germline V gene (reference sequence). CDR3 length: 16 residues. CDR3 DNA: TGTGCCAGCAGACCGGGACTAGGCATCTCTCCGGATACGCAGTATTTT. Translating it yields CASRPGLGISPDTQYF.

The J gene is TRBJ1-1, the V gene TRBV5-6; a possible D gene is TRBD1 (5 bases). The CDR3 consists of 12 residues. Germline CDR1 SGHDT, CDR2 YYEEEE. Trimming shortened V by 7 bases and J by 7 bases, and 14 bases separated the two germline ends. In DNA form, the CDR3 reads TGTGCCAGCTCCAGGGTTCAGAATGAAGCTTTCTTT. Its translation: CASSRVQNEAFF.

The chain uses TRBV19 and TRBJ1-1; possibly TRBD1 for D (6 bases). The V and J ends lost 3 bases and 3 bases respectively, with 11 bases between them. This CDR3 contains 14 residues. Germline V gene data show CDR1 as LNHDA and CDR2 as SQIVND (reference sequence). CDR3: CASSIRGADTEAFF. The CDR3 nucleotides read TGTGCCAGTAGTATTCGGGGGGCGGACACTGAAGCTTTCTTT. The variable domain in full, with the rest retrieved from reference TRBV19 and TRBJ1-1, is DGGITQSPKYLFRKEGQNVTLSCEQNLNHDAMYWYRQDPGQGLRLIYYSQIVNDFQKGDIAEGYSVSREKKESFPLTVTSAQKNPTAFYLCASSIRGADTEAFFGQGTRLTVV.

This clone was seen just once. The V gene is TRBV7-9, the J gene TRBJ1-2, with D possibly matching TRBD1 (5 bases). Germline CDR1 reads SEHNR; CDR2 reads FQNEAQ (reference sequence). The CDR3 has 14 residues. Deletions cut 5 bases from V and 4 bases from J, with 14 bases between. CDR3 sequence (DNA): TGTGCCAGCAGCCCGCCTGGGGCCTTCTATGGCTACACCTTC. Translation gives CASSPPGAFYGYTF.

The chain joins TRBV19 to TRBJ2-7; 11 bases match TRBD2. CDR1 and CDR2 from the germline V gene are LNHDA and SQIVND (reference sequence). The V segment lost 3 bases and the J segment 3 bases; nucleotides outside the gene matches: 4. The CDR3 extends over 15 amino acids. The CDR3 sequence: CASSIGTSGSYEQYF. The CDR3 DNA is TGTGCCAGTAGTATCGGGACTAGCGGTAGCTACGAGCAGTACTTC.

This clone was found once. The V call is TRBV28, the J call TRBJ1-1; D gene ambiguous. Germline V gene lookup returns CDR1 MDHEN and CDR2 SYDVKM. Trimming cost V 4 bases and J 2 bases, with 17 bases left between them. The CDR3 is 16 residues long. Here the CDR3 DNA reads TGTGCCAGCAGTTCGGGGATCGGGGAAACCAACACTGAAGCTTTCTTT. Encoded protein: CASSSGIGETNTEAFF.

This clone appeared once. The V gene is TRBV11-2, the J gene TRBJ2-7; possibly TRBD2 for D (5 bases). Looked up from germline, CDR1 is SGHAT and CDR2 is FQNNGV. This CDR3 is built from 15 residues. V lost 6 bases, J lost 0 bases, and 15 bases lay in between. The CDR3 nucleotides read TGTGCCAGCAGTAGAGGGCTGACGAGCTCCTACGAGCAGTACTTC. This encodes CASSRGLTSSYEQYF. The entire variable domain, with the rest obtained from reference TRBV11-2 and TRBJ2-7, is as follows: EAGVAQSPRYKIIEKRQSVAFWCNPISGHATLYWYQQILGQGPKLLIQFQNNGVVDDSQLPKDRFSAERLKGVDSTLKIQPAKLEDSAVYLCASSRGLTSSYEQYFGPGTRLTVT.

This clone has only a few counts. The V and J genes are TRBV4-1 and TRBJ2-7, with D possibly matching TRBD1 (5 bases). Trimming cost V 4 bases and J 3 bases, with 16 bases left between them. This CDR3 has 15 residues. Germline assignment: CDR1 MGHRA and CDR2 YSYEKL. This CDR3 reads CASSPFPDTNYEQYF. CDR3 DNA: TGCGCCAGCAGCCCCTTCCCGGACACCAACTACGAGCAGTACTTC.

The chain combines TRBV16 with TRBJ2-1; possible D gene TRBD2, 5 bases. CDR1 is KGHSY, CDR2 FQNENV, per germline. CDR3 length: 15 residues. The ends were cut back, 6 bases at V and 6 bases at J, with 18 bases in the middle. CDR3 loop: CASRLKRRFFNEQFF. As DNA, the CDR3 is TGTGCCAGCAGACTTAAGCGGAGGTTTTTCAATGAGCAGTTCTTC.

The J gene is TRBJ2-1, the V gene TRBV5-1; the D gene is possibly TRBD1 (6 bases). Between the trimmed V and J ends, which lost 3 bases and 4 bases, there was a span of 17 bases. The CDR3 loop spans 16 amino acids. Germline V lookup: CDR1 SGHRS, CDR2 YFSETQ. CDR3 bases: TGCGCCAGCAGCTCCGTGGACAGCGACGGATACAATGAGCAGTTCTTC. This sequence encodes CASSSVDSDGYNEQFF.

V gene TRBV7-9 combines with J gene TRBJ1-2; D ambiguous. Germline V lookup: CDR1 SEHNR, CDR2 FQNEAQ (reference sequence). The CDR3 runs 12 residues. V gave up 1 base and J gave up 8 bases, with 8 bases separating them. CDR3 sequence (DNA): TGTGCCAGCAGCTTAGACTGGAGAGGCTACACCTTC. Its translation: CASSLDWRGYTF. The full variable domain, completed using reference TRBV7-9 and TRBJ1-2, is DTGVSQNPRHKITKRGQNVTFRCDPISEHNRLYWYRQTLGQGPEFLTYFQNEAQLEKSRLLSDRFSAERPKGSFSTLEIQRTEQGDSAMYLCASSLDWRGYTFGSGTRLTVV.

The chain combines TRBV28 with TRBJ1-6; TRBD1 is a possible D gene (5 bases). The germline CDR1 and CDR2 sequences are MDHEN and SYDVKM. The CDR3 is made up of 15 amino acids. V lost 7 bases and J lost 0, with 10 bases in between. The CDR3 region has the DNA TGTGCCAGCAACTTCGGGGGCTCCTATAATTCACCCCTCCACTTT. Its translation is CASNFGGSYNSPLHF.

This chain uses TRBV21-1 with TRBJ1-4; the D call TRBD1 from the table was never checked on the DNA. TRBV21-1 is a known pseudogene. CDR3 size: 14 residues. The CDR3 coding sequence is TGTGCCAGCAGTTCGGGACAGGGGGTTGAAAAACTGTTTTTT. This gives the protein CASSSGQGVEKLFF.

CDR3 in amino acids: CASSQGGGATYNSPLHF. CDR3 sequence (DNA): TGCGCCAGCAGCCAAGGTGGGGGGGCTACCTATAATTCACCCCTCCACTTT. The genes are TRBV4-1 and TRBJ1-6; D may be TRBD1 (6 bases). In germline, CDR1 is MGHRA, CDR2 YSYEKL. The V end lost 1 base, the J end lost 2 bases, and 12 bases lay between the germline ends. CDR3 length equals 17 residues.

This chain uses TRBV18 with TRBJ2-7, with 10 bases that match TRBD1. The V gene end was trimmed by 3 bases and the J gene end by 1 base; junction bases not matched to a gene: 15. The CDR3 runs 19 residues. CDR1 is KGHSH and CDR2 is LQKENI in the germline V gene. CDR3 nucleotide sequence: TGTGCCAGCTCACCGGGTGACAGGGGGCCGGTGTCTGCGTCCTACGAGCAGTACTTC. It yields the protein CASSPGDRGPVSASYEQYF.

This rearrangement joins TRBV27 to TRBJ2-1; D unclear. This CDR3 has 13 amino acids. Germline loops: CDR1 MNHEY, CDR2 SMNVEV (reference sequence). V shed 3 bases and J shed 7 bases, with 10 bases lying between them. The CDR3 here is CASSFSRMNEQFF. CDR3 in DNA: TGTGCCAGCAGTTTCTCTAGGATGAATGAGCAGTTCTTC.

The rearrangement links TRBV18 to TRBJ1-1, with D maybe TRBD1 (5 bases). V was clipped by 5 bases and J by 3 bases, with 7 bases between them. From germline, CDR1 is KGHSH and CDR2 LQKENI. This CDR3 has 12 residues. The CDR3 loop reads CASSWGDTEAFF. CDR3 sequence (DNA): TGTGCCAGCTCATGGGGGGACACTGAAGCTTTCTTT. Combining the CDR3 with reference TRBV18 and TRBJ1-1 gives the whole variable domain NAGVMQNPRHLVRRRGQEARLRCSPMKGHSHVYWYRQLPEEGLKFMVYLQKENIIDESGMPKERFSAEFPKEGPSILRIQQVVRGDSAAYFCASSWGDTEAFFGQGTRLTVV.

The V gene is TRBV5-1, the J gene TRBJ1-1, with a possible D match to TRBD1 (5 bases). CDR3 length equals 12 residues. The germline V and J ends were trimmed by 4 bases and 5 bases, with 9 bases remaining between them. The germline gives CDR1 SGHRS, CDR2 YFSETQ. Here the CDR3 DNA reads TGCGCCAGCAGCCCCCGGGGGACTGAAGCTTTCTTT. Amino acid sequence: CASSPRGTEAFF.

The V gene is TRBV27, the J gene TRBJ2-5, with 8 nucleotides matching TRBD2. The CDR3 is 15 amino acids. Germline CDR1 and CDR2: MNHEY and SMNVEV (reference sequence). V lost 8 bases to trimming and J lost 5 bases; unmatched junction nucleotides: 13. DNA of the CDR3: TGTGCCAGCGCTGCCCAAAGCGGGGGACGGGAGACCCAGTACTTC. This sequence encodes CASAAQSGGRETQYF.

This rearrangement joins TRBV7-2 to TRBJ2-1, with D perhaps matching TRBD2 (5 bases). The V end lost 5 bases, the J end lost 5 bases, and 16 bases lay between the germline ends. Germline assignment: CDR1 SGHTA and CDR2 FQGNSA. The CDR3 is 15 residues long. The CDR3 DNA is TGTGCCAGCAGCCAACGGGGAATGGTTAACAATGAGCAGTTCTTC. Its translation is CASSQRGMVNNEQFF.

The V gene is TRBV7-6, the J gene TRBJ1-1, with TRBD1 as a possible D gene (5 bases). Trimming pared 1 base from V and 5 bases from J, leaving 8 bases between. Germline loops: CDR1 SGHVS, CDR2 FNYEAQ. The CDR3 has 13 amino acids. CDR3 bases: TGTGCCAGCAGCTTAGGTCACAGGACTGAAGCTTTCTTT. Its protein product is CASSLGHRTEAFF. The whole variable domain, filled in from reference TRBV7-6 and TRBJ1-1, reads GAGVSQSPRYKVTKRGQDVALRCDPISGHVSLYWYRQALGQGPEFLTYFNYEAQQDKSGLPNDRFSAERPEGSISTLTIQRTEQRDSAMYRCASSLGHRTEAFFGQGTRLTVV.

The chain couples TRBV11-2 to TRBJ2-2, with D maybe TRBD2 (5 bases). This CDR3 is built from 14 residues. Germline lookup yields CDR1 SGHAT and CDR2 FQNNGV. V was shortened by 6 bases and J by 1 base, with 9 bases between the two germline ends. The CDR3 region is CASSREWNTGELFF. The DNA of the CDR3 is TGTGCCAGCAGTAGGGAGTGGAACACCGGGGAGCTGTTTTTT.

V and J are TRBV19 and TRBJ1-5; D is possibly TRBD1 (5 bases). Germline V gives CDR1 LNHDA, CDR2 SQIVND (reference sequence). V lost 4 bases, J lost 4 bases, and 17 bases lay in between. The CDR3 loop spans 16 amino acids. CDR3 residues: CASSKSGRAANQPQHF. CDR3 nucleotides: TGTGCCAGTAGTAAATCGGGCAGGGCGGCGAATCAGCCCCAGCATTTT.